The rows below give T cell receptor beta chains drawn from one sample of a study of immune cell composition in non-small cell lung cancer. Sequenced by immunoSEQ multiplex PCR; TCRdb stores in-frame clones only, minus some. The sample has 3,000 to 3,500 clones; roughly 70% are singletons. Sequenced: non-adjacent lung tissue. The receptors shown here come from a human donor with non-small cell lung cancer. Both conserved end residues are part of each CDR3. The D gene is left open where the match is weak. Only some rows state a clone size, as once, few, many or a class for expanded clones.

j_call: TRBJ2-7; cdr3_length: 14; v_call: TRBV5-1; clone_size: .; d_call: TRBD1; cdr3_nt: TGCGCCAGCAGCTTGGACAGGGGCTGGGACGAGCAGTACTTC; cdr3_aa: CASSLDRGWDEQYF
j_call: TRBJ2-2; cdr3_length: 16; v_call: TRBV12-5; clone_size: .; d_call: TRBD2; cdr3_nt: TGTGCTAGTGGTCCGCGGGGGTCAGGGCAAACCGGGGAGCTGTTTTTT; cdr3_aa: CASGPRGSGQTGELFF
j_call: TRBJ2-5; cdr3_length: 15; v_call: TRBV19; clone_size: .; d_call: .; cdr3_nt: TGTGCCAGTAGTACCGGCCCGGGGGGCGGGAAGACCCAGTACTTC; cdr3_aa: CASSTGPGGGKTQYF
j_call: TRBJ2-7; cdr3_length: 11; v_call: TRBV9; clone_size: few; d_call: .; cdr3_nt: TGTGCCAGCAGCTTCAACTACGAGCAGTACTTC; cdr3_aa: CASSFNYEQYF
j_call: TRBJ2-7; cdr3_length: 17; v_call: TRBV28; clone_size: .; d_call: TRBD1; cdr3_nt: TGTGCCAGCAGGCCCCGTCCACAGGGGATATACTCCTACGAGCAGTACTTC; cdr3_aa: CASRPRPQGIYSYEQYF
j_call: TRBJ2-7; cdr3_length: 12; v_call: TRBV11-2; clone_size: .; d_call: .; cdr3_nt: TGTGCCAGCAGTTTAAACTCCTACGAGCAGTACTTC; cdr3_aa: CASSLNSYEQYF
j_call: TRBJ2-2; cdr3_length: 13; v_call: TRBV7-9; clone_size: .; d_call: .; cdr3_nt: TGTGCCAGCAGCTTAGCGGAGACCGGGGAGCTGTTTTTT; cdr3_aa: CASSLAETGELFF
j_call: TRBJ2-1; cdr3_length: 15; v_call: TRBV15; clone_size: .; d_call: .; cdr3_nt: TGTGCCACCAGCAGGGCCGAGGAACCCTACAATGAGCAGTTCTTC; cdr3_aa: CATSRAEEPYNEQFF
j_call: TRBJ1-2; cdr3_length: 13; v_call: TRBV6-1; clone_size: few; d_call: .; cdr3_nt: TGTGCCAGCAGTGAACAGGGGTCCTATGGCTACACCTTC; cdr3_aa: CASSEQGSYGYTF
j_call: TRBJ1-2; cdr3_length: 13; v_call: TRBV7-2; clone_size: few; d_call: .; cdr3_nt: TGTGCCAGCAGCTTAGCGGCAGGGGTCGGCTACACCTTC; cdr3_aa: CASSLAAGVGYTF
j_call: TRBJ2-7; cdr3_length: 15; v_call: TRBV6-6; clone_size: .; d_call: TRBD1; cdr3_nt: TGTGCCAGCAGCTCACAGGGGGTATTCGCCTACGAGCAGTACTTC; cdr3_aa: CASSSQGVFAYEQYF
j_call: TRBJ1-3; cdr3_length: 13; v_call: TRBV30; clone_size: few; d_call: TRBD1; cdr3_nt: TGTGCCTACAGGGGGAATATGGGAAACACCATATATTTT; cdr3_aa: CAYRGNMGNTIYF
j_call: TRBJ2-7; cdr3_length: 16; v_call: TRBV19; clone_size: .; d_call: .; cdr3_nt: TGTGCCAGTAGTCTCCGCCCGGCAGGTGGCTCCTACGAGCAGTACTTC; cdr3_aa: CASSLRPAGGSYEQYF
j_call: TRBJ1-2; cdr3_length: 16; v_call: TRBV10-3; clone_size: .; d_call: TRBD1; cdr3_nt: TGTGCCATCAGGCGCTCGGGACAGGGGGCGGACTATGGCTACACCTTC; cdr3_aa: CAIRRSGQGADYGYTF
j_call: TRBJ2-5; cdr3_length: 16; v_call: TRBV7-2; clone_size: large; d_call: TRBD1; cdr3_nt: TGTGCCAGCAGCTTAAATGGACAGGGTTTACAAGAGACCCAGTACTTC; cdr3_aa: CASSLNGQGLQETQYF
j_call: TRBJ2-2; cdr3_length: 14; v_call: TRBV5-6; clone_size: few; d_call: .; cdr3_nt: TGTGCCAGCAGCTACACGAACAACGCCGGGGAGCTGTTTTTT; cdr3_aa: CASSYTNNAGELFF
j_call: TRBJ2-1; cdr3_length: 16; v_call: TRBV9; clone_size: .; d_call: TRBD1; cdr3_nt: TGTGCCAGCAGCGACGCCCTTGGGACAGGCGGCAATGAGCAGTTCTTC; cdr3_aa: CASSDALGTGGNEQFF
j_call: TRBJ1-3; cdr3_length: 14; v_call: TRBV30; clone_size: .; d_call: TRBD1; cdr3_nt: TGTGCCTTTGCCCGGGACAGGGCCGGAAACACCATATATTTT; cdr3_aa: CAFARDRAGNTIYF
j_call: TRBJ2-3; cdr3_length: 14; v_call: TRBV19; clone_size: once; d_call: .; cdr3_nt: TGTGCCAGTAGTCCACAGTCTGCAACAGATACGCAGTATTTT; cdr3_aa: CASSPQSATDTQYF
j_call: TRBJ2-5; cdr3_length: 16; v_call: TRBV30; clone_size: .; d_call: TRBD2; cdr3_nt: TGTGCCTGGAGTGTACGCCTCTCGGGGGGGCGGGAGACCCAGTACTTC; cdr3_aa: CAWSVRLSGGRETQYF
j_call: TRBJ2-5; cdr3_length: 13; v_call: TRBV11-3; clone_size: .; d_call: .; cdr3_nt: TGTGCCAGCAGCTTAGGACACCCCGGGACCCAGTACTTC; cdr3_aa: CASSLGHPGTQYF
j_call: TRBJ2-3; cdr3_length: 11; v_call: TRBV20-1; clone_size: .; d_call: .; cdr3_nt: TGCAGTGAGAGGAGTACAGATACGCAGTATTTT; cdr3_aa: CSERSTDTQYF
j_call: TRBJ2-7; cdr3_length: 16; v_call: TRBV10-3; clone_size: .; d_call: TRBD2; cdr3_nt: TGTGCCATCAGTGAGGGACTAGCGGACCTAGGGTACGAGCAGTACTTC; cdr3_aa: CAISEGLADLGYEQYF
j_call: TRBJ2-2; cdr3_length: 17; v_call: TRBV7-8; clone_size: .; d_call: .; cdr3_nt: TGTGCCAGCAGCTTAGGAGCTGGGCTGACGAACACCGGGGAGCTGTTTTTT; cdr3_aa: CASSLGAGLTNTGELFF
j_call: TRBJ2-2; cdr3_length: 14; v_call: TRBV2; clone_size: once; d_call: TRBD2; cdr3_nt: TGTGCCAGCAGTAGCGGGGTGGACACCGGGGAGCTGTTTTTT; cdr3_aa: CASSSGVDTGELFF
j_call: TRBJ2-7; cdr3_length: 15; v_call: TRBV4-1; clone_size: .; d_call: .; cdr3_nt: TGCGCCAGCAGCCGGGAGGACAGGACTAATTACGAGCAGTACTTC; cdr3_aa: CASSREDRTNYEQYF
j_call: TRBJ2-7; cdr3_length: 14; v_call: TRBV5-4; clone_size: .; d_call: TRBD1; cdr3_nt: TGCGCCAGCAGCTACGACAGGGGGAAGTACGAGCAGTACTTC; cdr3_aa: CASSYDRGKYEQYF
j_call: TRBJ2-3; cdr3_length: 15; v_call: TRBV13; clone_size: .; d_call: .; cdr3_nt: TGTGCCAGCAGTTACCTCCAGGCTGGCACAGATACGCAGTATTTT; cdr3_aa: CASSYLQAGTDTQYF
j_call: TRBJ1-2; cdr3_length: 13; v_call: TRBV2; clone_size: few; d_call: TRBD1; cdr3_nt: TGTGCCAACCCAGGGGGCGTTTACTATGGCTACACCTTC; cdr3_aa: CANPGGVYYGYTF